The 16 T cell receptor beta chains in this list originate from one sample, sequenced in a study of blood T cells in healthy people across ages. A sample-barcoded 5' primer and a J-beta primer mix were used in a second PCR of roughly 7 to 11 cycles. TCRdb analysed the 5' RACE reads with MiXCR anew, one entry per CDR3 protein. The sample lists under 2,000,000 distinct CDR3 sequences; around half were seen once. The specimen was blood. The receptors stem from a woman in her thirties or forties in good health.

This clonotype turned up a few times. The chain uses TRBV4-1 and TRBJ2-1, with D perhaps being TRBD1 or TRBD2 (5 bases each). The CDR3 runs 16 residues. Germline assignment: CDR1 MGHRA and CDR2 YSYEKL. V was clipped by 0 bases and J by 3 bases, with 12 bases between them. CDR3 residues: CASSQDLGEIYNEQFF. CDR3 nucleotide sequence: TGCGCCAGCAGCCAAGATTTAGGGGAGATCTACAATGAGCAGTTCTTC.

This clonotype was picked up a small number of times. The chain recombines TRBV29-1 with TRBJ1-2; D unclear. This CDR3 has 12 residues. Germline V CDR1 and CDR2: SQVTM, ANQGSEA. Trimming removed 3 bases from V and 6 bases from J, with 11 bases in between. CDR3 DNA sequence: TGCAGCGTTGATAAGGATTGGGATGGCTACACCTTC. Protein: CSVDKDWDGYTF.

This clonotype was observed a few times. The chain combines TRBV7-8 with TRBJ2-7; either TRBD1 or TRBD2 may supply D (5 bases each). Germline CDR1 is SGHVS and CDR2 is FQNEAQ. This CDR3 has 16 amino acids. V was shortened by 5 bases and J by 2 bases, with 19 bases between the two germline ends. The CDR3: CASSGIGTDRPYEQYF. The CDR3 DNA sequence: TGTGCCAGCAGCGGGATAGGGACGGATCGACCCTACGAGCAGTACTTC.

The V call is TRBV4-3, the J call TRBJ2-3, with 8 bases fitting TRBD2. The CDR3 has 17 amino acids. Germline V gene lookup returns CDR1 LGHNA and CDR2 YSLEER. Germline trimming cut 0 bases from V and 4 bases from J; bases unmatched to any gene: 9. The CDR3 spells CASSQERSGGEADTQYF. In DNA, the CDR3 is TGCGCCAGCAGCCAAGAGAGGAGCGGGGGAGAAGCAGATACGCAGTATTTT.

The chain carries TRBV28 and TRBJ2-7, with no clear D. This CDR3 is 14 amino acids long. Germline V CDR1 and CDR2: MDHEN, SYDVKM. Trimming took 7 bases from V and 2 from J, leaving 15 bases between them. The CDR3 nucleotides are TGTGCCAGCAACCCTGGTGGGGTTACCTACGAGCAGTACTTC. Its translation: CASNPGGVTYEQYF.

This clonotype has a single count. The CDR3 region is CASSLLAGAATDTQYF. DNA for the CDR3: TGTGCCAGCAGCCTTCTAGCGGGGGCCGCCACAGATACGCAGTATTTT. This chain joins TRBV3-1 and TRBJ2-3; 10 nucleotides align to TRBD2. V lost 4 bases to trimming and J lost 2 bases; unmatched junction nucleotides: 6. CDR1 LGHDT and CDR2 YNNKEL come from the germline V gene (reference sequence). This CDR3 contains 16 residues.

The gene calls are TRBV4-1 and TRBJ2-5, with D possibly being TRBD1 or TRBD2 (6 bases each). Looked up from germline, CDR1 is MGHRA and CDR2 is YSYEKL. The CDR3 length is 14 residues. Trimming stripped 3 bases from V and 5 bases from J, with 13 bases between. CDR3 in amino acids: CASSHTGARETQYF. The CDR3 region has the DNA TGCGCCAGCAGCCATACGGGGGCAAGGGAGACCCAGTACTTC.

This clonotype was counted only a few times. The V call is TRBV4-3, the J call TRBJ2-3, with TRBD2 identical over 8 bases. V trimming: 0 bases; J trimming: 4 bases; junction bases outside the gene matches: 3. Germline V gene sequence: CDR1 LGHNA, CDR2 YSLEER. The CDR3 extends over 15 amino acids. DNA of the CDR3: TGCGCCAGCAGCCAAGACGGGGGGGCCCCAGATACGCAGTATTTT. It translates to CASSQDGGAPDTQYF.

CDR3 in amino acids: CASSYRAQPQHF. The CDR3, as DNA: TGTGCCAGTAGTTACAGGGCTCAGCCCCAGCATTTT. V is TRBV19 and J is TRBJ1-5; a possible D gene is TRBD1 (6 bases). The germline V gene has CDR1 LNHDA and CDR2 SQIVND (reference sequence). The CDR3 totals 12 residues. Trimming removed 5 bases at V and 6 bases at J, with 8 bases between.

The rearrangement joins TRBV27 to TRBJ1-2; D unclear. This CDR3 is 14 amino acids long. V was cut by 0 bases and J by 8 bases, with 13 bases left in between. Germline values: CDR1 MNHEY, CDR2 SMNVEV (reference sequence). The CDR3 DNA reads as TGTGCCAGCAGTTTATCCCTTGGATACCAGGGCTACACCTTC. It encodes CASSLSLGYQGYTF.

The chain combines TRBV5-1 with TRBJ2-1, with D possibly being TRBD1 (5 bases). The CDR3 contains 15 residues. Germline V gene lookup returns CDR1 SGHRS and CDR2 YFSETQ. The ends were cut back, 5 bases at V and 8 bases at J, with 20 bases in the middle. CDR3 in DNA: TGCGCCAGCAGTTCATCGATGGGGCTAACCGATGAGCAGTTCTTC. This encodes CASSSSMGLTDEQFF. The variable domain in full, with the rest retrieved from reference TRBV5-1 and TRBJ2-1, is KAGVTQTPRYLIKTRGQQVTLSCSPISGHRSVSWYQQTPGQGLQFLFEYFSETQRNKGNFPGRFSGRQFSNSRSEMNVSTLELGDSALYLCASSSSMGLTDEQFFGPGTRLTVL.

This clonotype has more than one count but fewer than ten. This sequence joins TRBV12-5 and TRBJ2-3; the D is unclear. Germline loops: CDR1 LGHNT, CDR2 FRNRAP. This CDR3 comprises 14 residues. The V gene lost 4 bases and the J gene lost 4 bases, with 12 bases spanning the gap. Here the CDR3 DNA reads TGTGCTAGTGGTTCGCATGGCCCCCCAGATACGCAGTATTTT. Encoded protein: CASGSHGPPDTQYF.

Comments on this clonotype: Compared with germline, one end of the junction differs, possibly owing to a read error. The chain joins TRBV5-1 to TRBJ2-5; the D call may be TRBD1 or TRBD2 (5 bases each). Germline V gene data show CDR1 as SGHRS and CDR2 as YFSETQ. The CDR3 totals 14 residues. As DNA, the CDR3 is TGCGTCAGCAGCTTGCCGGGACGGGGAGAGGCCCAGTACTTC. Protein: CVSSLPGRGEAQYF.

This sequence joins TRBV20-1 and TRBJ2-4; tentatively, D is TRBD1 (7 bases). From germline, CDR1 is DFQATT and CDR2 SNEGSKA (reference sequence). There are 12 residues in the CDR3. V lost 3 bases, J lost 13 bases, and 16 bases lay in between. CDR3 amino acids: CSARFRGTEQYF. Written as DNA, the CDR3 is TGCAGTGCTAGGTTCCGGGGGACAGAGCAGTACTTC.

This clonotype appeared once. The chain couples TRBV6-5 to TRBJ2-3, with D unclear. The germline V and J ends were trimmed by 8 bases and 1 base, with 16 bases remaining between them. The CDR3 consists of 15 residues. Germline V gives CDR1 MNHEY, CDR2 SVGAGI. The chain's CDR3 is CASCVAQWGTDTQYF. The CDR3 region has the DNA TGTGCCAGCTGTGTCGCCCAGTGGGGCACAGATACGCAGTATTTT.

The rearrangement links TRBV5-1 to TRBJ2-7, with 9 positions matching TRBD1. With 9 bases clipped from V and 3 bases from J, the junction kept 10 bases outside the gene matches. Germline CDR1 SGHRS, CDR2 YFSETQ. The CDR3 covers 14 residues. CDR3 amino acids: CATKPDRGLYEQYF. CDR3 nucleotides: TGCGCCACCAAACCGGACAGGGGTCTCTACGAGCAGTACTTC.